Below, 12 T cell receptor beta chains from the same sample are listed, as sequenced in a study of post-analysis software for immune sequencing data. Study outcomes and limitations: There were several TRBV segments more frequent in patients than controls, and TRBV5-6, TRBV5-1 and TRBV20-1 were among them.

TCR beta cDNA libraries included unique molecular identifiers. One entry per CDR3 protein, called by TCRdb with MiXCR from the PCR reads. Among about 460,000 distinct CDR3 sequences listed, less than 45% were seen once. Antigens of these TCRs are unknown. Sequences were obtained from blood. Source of these receptors: a girl between 10 and 17 years old with multiple sclerosis.

The chain recombines TRBV12-3 or TRBV12-4 with TRBJ2-2; tentative D call: TRBD2 (5 bases). This CDR3 contains 13 residues. The ends were cut back, 4 bases at V and 6 bases at J, with 9 bases in the middle. The CDR3 bases are TGTGCCAGCAGTTGGAGGTATCCCGGGGAGCTGTTTTTT. Protein product: CASSWRYPGELFF.

The rearrangement links TRBV7-9 to TRBJ1-2; 9 bases map to TRBD1. CDR1 and CDR2 from the germline V gene are SEHNR and FQNEAQ (reference sequence). The CDR3 has 15 residues. V gave up 8 bases and J gave up 4 bases; unmatched junction bases: 11. In DNA form, the CDR3 reads TGTGCCAGCGCAAAGTACCGGGACAGGGCCTATGGCTACACCTTC. Encoded protein: CASAKYRDRAYGYTF.

The chain uses TRBV2 and TRBJ2-1; D ambiguous. V shed 7 bases and J shed 4 bases, with 8 bases lying between them. This CDR3 is 12 amino acids long. The germline V gene encodes CDR1 SNHLY and CDR2 FYNNEI. In nucleotides, the CDR3 is TGTGCCAGCAATCGAGAGTACAATGAGCAGTTCTTC. The encoded protein is CASNREYNEQFF.

The chain carries TRBV3-1 and TRBJ2-7; 8 positions match TRBD1. The trim removed 3 bases at V and 4 bases at J, leaving 5 bases unmatched. There are 14 residues in the CDR3. The V gene's germline CDR1 is LGHDT and CDR2 YNNKEL (reference sequence). CDR3 bases: TGTGCCAGCAGCCAGGACAGGGTCACTTACGAGCAGTACTTC. The encoded protein is CASSQDRVTYEQYF.

The V and J genes are TRBV10-3 and TRBJ2-1; TRBD1 might be the D (6 bases). Trimming left V 7 bases short and J 5 bases short, with 12 bases between. The CDR3 has 13 residues. Germline CDR1 is ENHRY and CDR2 is SYGVKD. CDR3 sequence (DNA): TGTGCCATCACGGACAGACAAAACAATGAGCAGTTCTTC. The encoded protein is CAITDRQNNEQFF.

There are a few counts of this clonotype. The chain uses TRBV7-3 and TRBJ2-1, with 8 bases aligning to TRBD2. Germline assignment: CDR1 SGHTA and CDR2 FQGTGA. The V segment lost 0 bases and the J segment 3 bases; nucleotides outside the gene matches: 7. CDR3 length: 17 amino acids. This CDR3 reads CASSLTPSGSGYNEQFF. DNA of the CDR3: TGTGCCAGCAGCTTAACGCCGAGCGGGAGTGGCTACAATGAGCAGTTCTTC. Complete variable domain (other parts from reference TRBV7-3 and TRBJ2-1): GAGVSQTPSNKVTEKGKYVELRCDPISGHTALYWYRQSLGQGPEFLIYFQGTGAADDSGLPNDRFFAVRPEGSVSTLKIQRTERGDSAVYLCASSLTPSGSGYNEQFFGPGTRLTVL.

The chain recombines TRBV29-1 with TRBJ2-7, with 11 positions matching TRBD2. The CDR3 runs 14 residues. V shed 5 bases, J shed 0 bases, and the junction held 3 bases outside the gene matches. Germline loops: CDR1 SQVTM, CDR2 ANQGSEA. The CDR3 DNA is TGCAGCGTTCCAACTAGCGGGAGCTCCTACGAGCAGTACTTC. Its protein product is CSVPTSGSSYEQYF.

The chain recombines TRBV4-1 with TRBJ2-3; D is perhaps TRBD2 (6 bases). The germline CDR1 and CDR2 sequences are MGHRA and YSYEKL. V shed 3 bases and J shed 6 bases, with 10 bases lying between them. This CDR3 contains 13 residues. Written as DNA, the CDR3 is TGCGCCAGCAGCCATTTAGGGAGGGATACGCAGTATTTT. Translation gives CASSHLGRDTQYF.

This rearrangement joins TRBV7-3 to TRBJ2-3; D remains ambiguous. Germline V gives CDR1 SGHTA, CDR2 FQGTGA. This CDR3 is built from 15 residues. Trimming pared 4 bases from V and 2 bases from J, leaving 13 bases between. This CDR3 reads CASSSSEWYTDTQYF. Written as DNA, the CDR3 is TGTGCCAGCAGCTCCTCCGAGTGGTACACAGATACGCAGTATTTT.

This chain links TRBV2 with TRBJ2-5, with TRBD1 identical over 9 bases. The J call may be mistaken, given a closer DNA end match to TRBJ2-7. This CDR3 is built from 14 residues. CDR1 and CDR2 from the germline V gene are SNHLY and FYNNEI. CDR3 nucleotides: TGTGCCAGCAGGGACAGGGGCCCTACCTACGAGCAGTACTTC. Its translation: CASRDRGPTYEQYF.

This clonotype was observed a handful of times. J is TRBJ1-2 and V is TRBV5-1; D may be TRBD1 (6 bases). V was trimmed by 4 bases and J by 10 bases, leaving 14 bases between them. The V gene's germline CDR1 is SGHRS and CDR2 YFSETQ. The CDR3 consists of 12 residues. CDR3 nucleotides: TGCGCCAGCAGCGGATTAACAGGGCTCTACACCTTC. Translating gives CASSGLTGLYTF.

V usage is TRBV29-1 and J usage is TRBJ1-1; 7 bases are shared with TRBD1. The CDR3 consists of 12 residues. J was trimmed by 3 bases and V by 7 bases; bases with no gene match: 5. Germline V lookup: CDR1 SQVTM, CDR2 ANQGSEA. CDR3 bases: TGCAGCGCTAGGACAGGCGACACTGAAGCTTTCTTT. It translates to CSARTGDTEAFF.